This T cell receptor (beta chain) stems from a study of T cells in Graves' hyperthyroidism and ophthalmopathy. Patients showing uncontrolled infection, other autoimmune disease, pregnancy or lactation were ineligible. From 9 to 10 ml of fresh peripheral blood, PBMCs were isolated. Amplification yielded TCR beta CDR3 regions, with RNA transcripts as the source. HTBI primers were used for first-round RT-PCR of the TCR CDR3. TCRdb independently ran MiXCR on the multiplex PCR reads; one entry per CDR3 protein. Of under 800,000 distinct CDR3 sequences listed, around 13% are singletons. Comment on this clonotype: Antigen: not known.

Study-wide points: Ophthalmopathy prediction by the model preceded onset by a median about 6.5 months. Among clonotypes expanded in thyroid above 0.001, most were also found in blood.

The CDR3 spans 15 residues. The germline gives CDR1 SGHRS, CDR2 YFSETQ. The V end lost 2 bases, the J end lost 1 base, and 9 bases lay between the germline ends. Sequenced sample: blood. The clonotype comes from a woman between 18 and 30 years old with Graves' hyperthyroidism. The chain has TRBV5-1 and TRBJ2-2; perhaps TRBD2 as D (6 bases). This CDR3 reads CASSFRSGNTGELFF. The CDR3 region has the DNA TGCGCCAGCAGCTTTCGTAGCGGGAACACCGGGGAGCTGTTTTTT.